This note documents a single T cell receptor (beta chain) sequence. Its target is unknown. The record originates from a study of T cell responses to AZD1222 COVID-19 vaccine. General study results and limits: Recipients of AZD1222 seropositive at baseline numbered only 5 to 7. Clonal diversity was possibly underestimated, and the donors were mostly white British, with more females. After two AZD1222 doses, spike-specific TCR breadth and depth rose versus day 0. Among spike-specific TCRs, nearly half reportedly target unmutated variant regions.

The CDR3 has 14 amino acids. Trimming shortened V by 7 bases and J by 3 bases, and 12 bases separated the two germline ends. In germline, CDR1 is SEHNR, CDR2 FQNEAQ (reference sequence). This table comes from immunoSEQ multiplex PCR, and its TCRdb copy is limited to in-frame clones, with some not included. The table shows 180,000 or so clones, with about 90% occurring only once. The chain has TRBV7-9 and TRBJ2-2, with D perhaps matching TRBD1 (6 bases). The sequencing used peripheral blood, collected 28 days after the second AZD1222 dose. This sequence originates from an adult who received the AZD1222 COVID-19 vaccine. The DNA of the CDR3 is TGTGCCAGCATGGGGGCGTTGGACACCGGGGAGCTGTTTTTT. Protein sequence: CASMGALDTGELFF.